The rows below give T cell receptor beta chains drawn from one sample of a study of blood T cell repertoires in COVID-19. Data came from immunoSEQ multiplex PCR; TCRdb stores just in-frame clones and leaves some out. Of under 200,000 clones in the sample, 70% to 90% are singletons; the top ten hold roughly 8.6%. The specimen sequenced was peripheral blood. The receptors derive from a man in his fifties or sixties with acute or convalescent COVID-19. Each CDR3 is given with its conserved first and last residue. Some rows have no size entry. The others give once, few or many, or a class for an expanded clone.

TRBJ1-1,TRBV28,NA,CASSSGQVPRSFF
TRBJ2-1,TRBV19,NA,CASGLGGTYNEQFF
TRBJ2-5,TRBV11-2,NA,CASSFEGGETQYF
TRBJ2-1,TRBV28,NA,CASVASATFSFVQFF
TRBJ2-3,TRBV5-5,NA,CASSLERGSTDTQYF
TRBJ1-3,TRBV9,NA,CASSLSRGNTIYF
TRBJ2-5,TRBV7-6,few,CASSLIGRNGRRQTQYF
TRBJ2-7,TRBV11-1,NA,CASSSVQGASYEQYF
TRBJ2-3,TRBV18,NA,CASSPPASTDTQYF
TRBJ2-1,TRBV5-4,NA,CASSLAAGPNNEQFF
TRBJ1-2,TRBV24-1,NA,CATSDPTQGGYGYTF
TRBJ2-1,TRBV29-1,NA,CSVEDWSGEDNEQFF
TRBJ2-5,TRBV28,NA,CASSSDRDGETQYF
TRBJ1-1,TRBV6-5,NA,CASSPPQGNPEAFF
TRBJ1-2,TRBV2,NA,CASGGQGAYGYTF
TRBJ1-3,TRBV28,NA,CASEAAGISGNTIYF
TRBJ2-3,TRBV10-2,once,CASSESPSLPDTQYF
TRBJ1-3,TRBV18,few,CASSTGSGNTIYF
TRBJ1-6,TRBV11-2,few,CASSSYSTGVGNSPLHF
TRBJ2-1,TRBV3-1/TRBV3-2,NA,CASSQDLGASGRTQQFF
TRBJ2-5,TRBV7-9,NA,CASSLMLAAQETQYF
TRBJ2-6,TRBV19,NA,CASSIRGAGANVLTF
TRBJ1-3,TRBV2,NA,CASWRGNTIYF
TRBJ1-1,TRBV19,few,CASTTAVGAGETEAFF
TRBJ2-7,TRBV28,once,CASSLYAGSTYEQYF
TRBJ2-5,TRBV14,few,CASSQAGLMYQETQYF
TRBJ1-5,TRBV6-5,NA,CASRRGGGQPQHF
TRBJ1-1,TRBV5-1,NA,CASSLESGRGTEAFF
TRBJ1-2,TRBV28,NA,CASSSPGGAGNYGYTF
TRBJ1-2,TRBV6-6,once,CASILGGGDENGYTF
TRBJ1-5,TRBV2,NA,CASSERQGVGPQHF
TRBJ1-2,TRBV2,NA,CASRSRGYGYTF
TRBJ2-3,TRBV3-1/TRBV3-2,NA,CASSQGAGGTDTQYF
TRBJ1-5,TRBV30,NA,CAWSGGLRGQPQHF
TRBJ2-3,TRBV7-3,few,CASRLQVVDTQYF